This T cell receptor (beta chain) was identified in a study of T cells in Graves' hyperthyroidism and ophthalmopathy. Study-wide results and caveats: Most thyroid clonotypes with frequency above 0.001 were detected in blood.

RNA transcripts gave rise to amplified TCR beta CDR3 regions. TCR CDR3 underwent first-round RT-PCR with the HTBI primer set. TCRdb ran MiXCR on the multiplex PCR reads and lists one entry per CDR3 protein. The sample lists over 650,000 distinct CDR3 sequences, 45% seen once, with under 8.5% in the top ten. Germline-derived CDR1 and CDR2 are ENHRY and SYGVKD. V gave up 0 bases and J gave up 3 bases, with 6 bases separating them. This CDR3 contains 15 residues. Pregnant or lactating patients were excluded, as were those with uncontrolled infection or other autoimmune disease. This clonotype was recorded many times. Its antigen is as yet unknown.

The sample comprised peripheral blood or thyroid tissue (not recorded which). The J gene is TRBJ1-6, the V gene TRBV10-3, with D possibly matching TRBD1 (5 bases). The sequence came from an adult man with Graves' disease, either hyperthyroidism or ophthalmopathy (not recorded which). The CDR3 bases are TGTGCCATCAGTGAGTCAGGGGTCTATAATTCACCCCTCCACTTT. It specifies CAISESGVYNSPLHF.